Listed below are T cell receptor beta chains from one sample, sequenced in a study of blood T cell repertoires in COVID-19. Repertoires were generated with immunoSEQ multiplex PCR, while TCRdb's copy carries only in-frame clones and drops some. The data hold hundreds of thousands of clones, with roughly 91% observed a single time. Sequences were obtained from peripheral blood. Every receptor here comes from a woman aged 45-60 years with COVID-19, enrolled during active disease. The CDR3 runs from the conserved cysteine through the conserved F or W. D genes are given only for firm matches. Only some rows state a clone size, as once, few, many or a class for expanded clones.

TRBJ1-5	.	TRBV15	TRBD1	TGTGCCATCGATAATGACAGGGCTAATCAGCCCCAGCATTTT	CAIDNDRANQPQHF
TRBJ2-7	.	TRBV5-4	.	TGTGCCAGCAGCTTAGTGGCTCCGGGATCCGAGCAGTACTTC	CASSLVAPGSEQYF
TRBJ2-1	.	TRBV30	.	TGTGCCTGGAGTGAACGGGATGAGCAGTTCTTC	CAWSERDEQFF
TRBJ1-4	.	TRBV29-1	.	TGCAGCGTTGGCGACGGGGGGAAACTGTTTTTT	CSVGDGGKLFF
TRBJ2-1	.	TRBV6-5	TRBD1	TGTGCCAGCAGAGCTGGGACAGGGGGAGGCAATGAGCAGTTCTTC	CASRAGTGGGNEQFF
TRBJ1-2	.	TRBV5-1	.	TGCGCCAGCAGCCCACAGGGCAACTATGGCTACACCTTC	CASSPQGNYGYTF
TRBJ1-6	once	TRBV5-8	.	TGTGCCAGCAGCCTGACCGCCACGGGCTATAATTCACCCCTCCACTTT	CASSLTATGYNSPLHF
TRBJ1-1	.	TRBV16	TRBD1	TGTGCCAGCAGCCCGGACAGGGTCACTGAAGCTTTCTTT	CASSPDRVTEAFF
TRBJ2-2	.	TRBV5-1	.	TGCGCCAGCAGCTTACAGTCACCTTCCACCGGGGAGCTGTTTTTT	CASSLQSPSTGELFF
TRBJ1-5	few	TRBV7-9	TRBD1	TGTGCCAGCAGCCCCGGACAGGGACACGAGCCCCAGCATTTT	CASSPGQGHEPQHF
TRBJ2-1	once	TRBV7-9	.	TGTGCCAGCAGCTTAGCGCGGGGCAGTTCTCTCCGAGGTAATGAGCAGTTCTTC	CASSLARGSSLRGNEQFF
TRBJ1-4	.	TRBV7-6	.	TGTGCCAGCAGCTTGGGCCCGAGTGAAAAACTGTTTTTT	CASSLGPSEKLFF
TRBJ2-2	.	TRBV2	.	TGTGCCAGCAGCATAGACAGACCCGGGGAGCTGTTTTTT	CASSIDRPGELFF
TRBJ2-3	.	TRBV27	.	TGTGCCAGCAGGCGGAGCCCCGGGAGAGGCACAGATACGCAGTATTTT	CASRRSPGRGTDTQYF
TRBJ2-3	.	TRBV5-4	.	TGTGCCAGCGCGCTAGGGGCGCTCACAGATACGCAGTATTTT	CASALGALTDTQYF
TRBJ2-7	.	TRBV18	TRBD1	TGTGCCAGCTCACCGAGTGGACAGGGGTACGAGCAGTACTTC	CASSPSGQGYEQYF
TRBJ1-1	.	TRBV15	.	TGTGCCACCAGCAGCCCCCTCAACACTGAAGCTTTCTTT	CATSSPLNTEAFF
TRBJ2-3	.	TRBV10-1	TRBD2	TGCGCCAGCAGTGGGGGGGGGACGGGCTCAGATACGCAGTATTTT	CASSGGGTGSDTQYF
TRBJ1-4	.	TRBV5-5	TRBD1	TGTGCCAGCAGCCCCCGGGACAGGCGTTTAAGGGCTAATGAAAAACTGTTTTTT	CASSPRDRRLRANEKLFF
TRBJ1-1	.	TRBV2	.	TGTGCCAGCAGTGAAGCGCCGGAGAGTCGAGCTTTCTTT	CASSEAPESRAFF
TRBJ2-2	.	TRBV4-2	.	TGTGCCAGCAGCCATGCAGGGGAGAACCCCGGGGAGCTGTTTTTT	CASSHAGENPGELFF
TRBJ1-2	once	TRBV20-1	.	TGCAGTGCATCCGACGGGTATGGCTACACCTTC	CSASDGYGYTF
TRBJ2-5	.	TRBV9	TRBD2	TGTGCCAGCAGCTTAGGCGGGGGGGCAGGAGAGACCCAGTACTTC	CASSLGGGAGETQYF
TRBJ1-2	.	TRBV5-1	TRBD1	TGCGCCAGCAGCGCATCCGGGACAGGCTCTTCTCCTGATGGCTACACCTTC	CASSASGTGSSPDGYTF
TRBJ2-4	.	TRBV5-5	.	TGTGCCAGCAGCTTATCGGGGAGGCGGAGCATTCAGTACTTC	CASSLSGRRSIQYF
TRBJ1-2	.	TRBV30	TRBD1	TGTGCCTGGAGTTCAAACAGGGGGCTTGGGGGCTACACCTTC	CAWSSNRGLGGYTF
TRBJ2-2	.	TRBV5-1	TRBD2	TGCGCCAGCAGCCTAAGCCACGCGGGGGGGCTAGCCGGGGAGCTGTTTTTT	CASSLSHAGGLAGELFF
TRBJ1-1	.	TRBV5-4	.	TGTGCCAGCAGCTTGGGAGGGAGCACTGAAGCTTTCTTT	CASSLGGSTEAFF
TRBJ1-5	.	TRBV9	.	TGTGCCAGCAGCTTAGGAGCAGGGGGCAATCAGCCCCAGCATTTT	CASSLGAGGNQPQHF
TRBJ1-6	once	TRBV5-1	TRBD1	TGCGCCAGCAGCTCTCAGGGGGATTCACCCCTCCACTTT	CASSSQGDSPLHF
TRBJ1-2	.	TRBV2	.	TGTGCCAGCAGTGAAGTCGGCGGGGGCGTCACCTTC	CASSEVGGGVTF
TRBJ1-4	once	TRBV7-9	.	TGTGCCAGCAGCTCTTTATACGGAGCTAATGAAAAACTGTTTTTT	CASSSLYGANEKLFF
TRBJ1-1	.	TRBV30	TRBD1	TGTGCCTTTGGGACAGGGTGGACTGAAGCTTTCTTT	CAFGTGWTEAFF
TRBJ2-1	.	TRBV18	.	TGTGCCAGCTCACCACTCGACAGGATTGATGAGCAGTTCTTC	CASSPLDRIDEQFF
TRBJ1-5	few	TRBV5-5	.	TGTGCCAGCAGCTTGGAGGCACGGGGTAACTTAGGGCCCCAGCATTTT	CASSLEARGNLGPQHF
TRBJ2-1	.	TRBV9	TRBD1	TGTGCCAGCAGCGTAGAGGGGGCCCCCTGGAATGAGCAGTTCTTC	CASSVEGAPWNEQFF
TRBJ1-1	.	TRBV9	TRBD1	TGTGCCAGCAGCGTACAGGGGGTTAACACTGAAGCTTTCTTT	CASSVQGVNTEAFF
TRBJ2-6	.	TRBV3-1/TRBV3-2	TRBD1	TGTGCCAGCAGCAATTTCAGGGGGACAGGAATCTCTGGGGCCAACGTCCTGACTTTC	CASSNFRGTGISGANVLTF
TRBJ2-2	.	TRBV27	.	TGTGCCAGCAGTTTATCGAATGTGAGGGGGGAGCTGTTTTTT	CASSLSNVRGELFF
TRBJ1-5	.	TRBV19	.	TGTGCCAGTAGTACCCAGGGCAGCAATCAGCCCCAGCATTTT	CASSTQGSNQPQHF
TRBJ2-3	.	TRBV6-5	.	TGTGCCAGCAGCCAGAGACTTGCGACAGATACGCAGTATTTT	CASSQRLATDTQYF
TRBJ2-2	.	TRBV5-1	.	TGCGCCAGCAGCCAGGCCACCTCAAACACCGGGGAGCTGTTTTTT	CASSQATSNTGELFF
TRBJ1-2	.	TRBV30	.	TGTGCCTACAATCCCCCCCCAGGCACCTTC	CAYNPPPGTF
TRBJ1-5	.	TRBV24-1	TRBD1	TGTGCCACCAGTGATTCGACAGGGTCGGAGCAGCCCCAGCATTTT	CATSDSTGSEQPQHF
TRBJ2-7	once	TRBV7-6	.	TGTGCCAGCAGCTTAGAGAGGGCGAGCTCCTACGAGCAGTACTTC	CASSLERASSYEQYF
TRBJ2-2	.	TRBV6-5	.	TGTGCCAGCAGTTACGGCGGGGCTGTCACCGGGGAGCTGTTTTTT	CASSYGGAVTGELFF
TRBJ2-1	.	TRBV7-9	.	TGTGCCAGCAGCTTAGCGTGGCAGGACTACAATGAGCAGTTCTTC	CASSLAWQDYNEQFF
TRBJ2-3	.	TRBV3-1/TRBV3-2	.	TGTGCCAGCAGCCAAGTGCGGAATACAGATACGCAGTATTTT	CASSQVRNTDTQYF
TRBJ1-1	.	TRBV27	TRBD1	TGTGCCAGCAGACCGACAGGGCGAACTGAAGCTTTCTTT	CASRPTGRTEAFF
TRBJ1-6	few	TRBV5-1	.	TGCGCCAGCAGCTTGTCGGGGGTTGAATATTCACCCCTCCACTTT	CASSLSGVEYSPLHF
TRBJ1-1	.	TRBV28	TRBD1	TGTGCCAGCAGTTTTGAGGGGGCGAGGACTGAAGCTTTCTTT	CASSFEGARTEAFF
TRBJ1-1	.	TRBV5-1	TRBD1	TGCGCCAGCAGCTTCGCGACAGGGGGCAACACTGAAGCTTTCTTT	CASSFATGGNTEAFF
TRBJ1-3	few	TRBV4-2	.	TGTGCCAGCAGCCAAGCTGGAGGGGCGCGCGGAAACACCATATATTTT	CASSQAGGARGNTIYF
TRBJ2-2	.	TRBV28	.	TGTGCCAGCAGTCTAGGCGCCGGGGGCACCGGGGAGCTGTTTTTT	CASSLGAGGTGELFF
TRBJ1-2	.	TRBV3-1/TRBV3-2	.	TGTGCCAGCAGCCAAGTCACAGGGACCTATGGCTACACCTTC	CASSQVTGTYGYTF
TRBJ1-2	.	TRBV6-5	TRBD1	TGTGCCAGCAGTCCCGGGACAGGAACCAACTATGGCTACACCTTC	CASSPGTGTNYGYTF
TRBJ2-3	.	TRBV3-1/TRBV3-2	TRBD2	TGTGCCAGCAGCCAAGAGACTAGCGGGGGGGCCTACGCAGATACGCAGTATTTT	CASSQETSGGAYADTQYF
TRBJ1-5	.	TRBV28	.	TGTGCCAGCGTCACGGTACTAAATCAGCCCCAGCATTTT	CASVTVLNQPQHF